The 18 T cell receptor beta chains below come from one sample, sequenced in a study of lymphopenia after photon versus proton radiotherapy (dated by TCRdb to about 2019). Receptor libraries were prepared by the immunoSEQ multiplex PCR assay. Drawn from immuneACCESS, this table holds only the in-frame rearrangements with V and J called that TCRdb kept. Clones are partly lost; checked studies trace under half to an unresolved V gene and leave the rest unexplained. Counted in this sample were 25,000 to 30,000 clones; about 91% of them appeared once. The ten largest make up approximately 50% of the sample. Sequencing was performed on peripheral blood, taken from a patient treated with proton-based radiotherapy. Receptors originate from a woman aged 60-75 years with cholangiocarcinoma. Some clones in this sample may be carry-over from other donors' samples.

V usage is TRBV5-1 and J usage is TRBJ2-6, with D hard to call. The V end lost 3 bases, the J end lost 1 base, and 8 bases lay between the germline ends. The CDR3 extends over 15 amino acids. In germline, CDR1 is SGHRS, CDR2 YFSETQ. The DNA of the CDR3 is TGCGCCAGCAGCTCGGACCCGTCTGGGGCCAACGTCCTGACTTTC. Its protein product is CASSSDPSGANVLTF.

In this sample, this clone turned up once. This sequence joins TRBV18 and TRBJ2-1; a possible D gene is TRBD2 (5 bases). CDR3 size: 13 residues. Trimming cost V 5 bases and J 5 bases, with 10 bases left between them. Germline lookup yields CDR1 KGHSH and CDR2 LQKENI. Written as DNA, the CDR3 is TGTGCCAGCTCAACGACTACAGACAATGAGCAGTTCTTC. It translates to CASSTTTDNEQFF.

The CDR3 loop is CASSPGQTNNQPQHF. In DNA, the CDR3 is TGTGCCAGCAGCCCAGGACAGACAAACAATCAGCCCCAGCATTTT. V and J are TRBV11-2 and TRBJ1-5, with D maybe TRBD1 (6 bases). CDR3 length equals 15 residues. The ends were cut back, 5 bases at V and 3 bases at J, with 14 bases in the middle. From germline, CDR1 is SGHAT and CDR2 FQNNGV. The entire variable domain, with the rest obtained from reference TRBV11-2 and TRBJ1-5, is as follows: EAGVAQSPRYKIIEKRQSVAFWCNPISGHATLYWYQQILGQGPKLLIQFQNNGVVDDSQLPKDRFSAERLKGVDSTLKIQPAKLEDSAVYLCASSPGQTNNQPQHFGDGTRLSIL.

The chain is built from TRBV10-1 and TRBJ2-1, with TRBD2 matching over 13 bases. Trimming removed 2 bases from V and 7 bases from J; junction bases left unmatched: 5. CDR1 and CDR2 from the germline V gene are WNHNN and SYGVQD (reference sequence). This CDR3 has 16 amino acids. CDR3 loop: CASSERGLAGKNEQFF. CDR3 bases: TGCGCCAGCAGTGAGCGGGGACTAGCGGGAAAAAATGAGCAGTTCTTC.

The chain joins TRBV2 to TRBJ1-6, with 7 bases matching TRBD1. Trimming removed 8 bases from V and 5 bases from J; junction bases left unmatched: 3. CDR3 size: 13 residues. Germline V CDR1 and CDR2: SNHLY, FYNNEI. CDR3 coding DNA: TGTGCCAGCGGGACAGACCATAATTCACCCCTCCACTTT. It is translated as CASGTDHNSPLHF.

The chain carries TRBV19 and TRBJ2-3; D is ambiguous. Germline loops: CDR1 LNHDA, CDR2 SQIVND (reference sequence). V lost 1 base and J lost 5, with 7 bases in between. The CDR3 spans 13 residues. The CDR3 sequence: CASSIVRRDTQYF. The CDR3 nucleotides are TGTGCCAGTAGTATAGTGAGGCGAGATACGCAGTATTTT.

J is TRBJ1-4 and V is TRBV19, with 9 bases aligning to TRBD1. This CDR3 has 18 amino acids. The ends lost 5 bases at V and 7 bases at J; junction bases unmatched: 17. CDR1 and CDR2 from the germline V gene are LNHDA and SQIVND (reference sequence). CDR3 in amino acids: CASSPSRPGQGSGEKLFF. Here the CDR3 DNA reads TGTGCCAGTAGTCCAAGCCGCCCTGGACAGGGGTCGGGTGAAAAACTGTTTTTT.

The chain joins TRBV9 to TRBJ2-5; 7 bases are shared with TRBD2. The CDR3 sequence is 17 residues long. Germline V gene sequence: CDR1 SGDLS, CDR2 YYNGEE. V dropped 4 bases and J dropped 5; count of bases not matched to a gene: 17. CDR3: CASSRLDSGHRGETQYF. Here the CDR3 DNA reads TGTGCCAGCAGCCGTCTCGATAGCGGGCACAGAGGTGAGACCCAGTACTTC.

The CDR3 spells CASSPPFMATNEKLFF. CDR3 in DNA: TGCGCCAGCAGCCCGCCATTCATGGCAACTAATGAAAAACTGTTTTTT. The V and J genes are TRBV4-1 and TRBJ1-4; D remains ambiguous. V dropped 4 bases and J dropped 0 bases, with 12 bases sitting between them. CDR1 and CDR2 (germline): MGHRA, YSYEKL. The CDR3 extends over 16 amino acids.

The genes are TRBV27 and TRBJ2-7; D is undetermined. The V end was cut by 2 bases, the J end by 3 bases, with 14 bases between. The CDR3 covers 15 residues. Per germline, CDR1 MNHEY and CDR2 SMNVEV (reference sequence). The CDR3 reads CASSLDPGHRYEQYF. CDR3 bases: TGTGCCAGCAGTTTAGATCCCGGTCATCGCTACGAGCAGTACTTC.

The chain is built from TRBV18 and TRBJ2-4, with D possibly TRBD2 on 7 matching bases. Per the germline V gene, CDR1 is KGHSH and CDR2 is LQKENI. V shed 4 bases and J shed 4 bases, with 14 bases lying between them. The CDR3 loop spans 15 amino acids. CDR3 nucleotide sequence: TGTGCCAGCTCACAACAGGGAGGGGATAAAAACATTCAGTACTTC. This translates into CASSQQGGDKNIQYF.

Written as DNA, the CDR3 is TGTGCCAGCAGCATTAACACAGGGGGCGATCAGCCCCAGCATTTT. The encoded protein is CASSINTGGDQPQHF. The genes are TRBV27 and TRBJ1-5, with 9 bases matching TRBD1. CDR1 is MNHEY and CDR2 is SMNVEV in the germline V gene (reference sequence). V shed 6 bases, J shed 5 bases, and the junction held 8 bases outside the gene matches. The CDR3 consists of 15 residues.

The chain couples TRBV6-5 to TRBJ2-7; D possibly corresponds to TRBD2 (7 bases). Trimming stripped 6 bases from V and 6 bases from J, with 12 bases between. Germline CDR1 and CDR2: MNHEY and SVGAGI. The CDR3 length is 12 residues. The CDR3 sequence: CASSQRGGEQYF. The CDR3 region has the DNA TGTGCCAGCAGCCAAAGGGGGGGCGAGCAGTACTTC.

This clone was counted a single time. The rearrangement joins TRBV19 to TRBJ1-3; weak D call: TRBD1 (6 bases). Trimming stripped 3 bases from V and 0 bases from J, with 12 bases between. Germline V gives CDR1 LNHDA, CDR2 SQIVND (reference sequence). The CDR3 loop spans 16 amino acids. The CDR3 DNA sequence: TGTGCCAGTAGTATCACAGGGACAAGCTCTGGAAACACCATATATTTT. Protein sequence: CASSITGTSSGNTIYF.

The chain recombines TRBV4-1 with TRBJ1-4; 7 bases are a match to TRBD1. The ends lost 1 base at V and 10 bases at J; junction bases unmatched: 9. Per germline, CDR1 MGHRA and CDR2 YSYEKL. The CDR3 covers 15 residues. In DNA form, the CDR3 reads TGCGCCAGCAGCCAAGTACCAGGGGGTCCACGAAAACTGTTTTTT. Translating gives CASSQVPGGPRKLFF.

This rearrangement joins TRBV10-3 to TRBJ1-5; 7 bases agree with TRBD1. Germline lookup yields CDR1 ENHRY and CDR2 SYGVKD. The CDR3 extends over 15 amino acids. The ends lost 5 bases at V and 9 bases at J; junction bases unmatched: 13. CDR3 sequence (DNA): TGTGCCATCAGTCACTGGGACAGATTAATAAGGCCCCAGCATTTT. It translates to CAISHWDRLIRPQHF.

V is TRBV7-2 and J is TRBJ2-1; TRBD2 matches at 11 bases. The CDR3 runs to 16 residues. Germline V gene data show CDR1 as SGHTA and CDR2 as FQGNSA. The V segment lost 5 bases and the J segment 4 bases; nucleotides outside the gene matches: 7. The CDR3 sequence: CASSPVGTSGYNEQFF. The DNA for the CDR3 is TGTGCCAGCAGCCCTGTCGGGACTAGCGGTTACAATGAGCAGTTCTTC.

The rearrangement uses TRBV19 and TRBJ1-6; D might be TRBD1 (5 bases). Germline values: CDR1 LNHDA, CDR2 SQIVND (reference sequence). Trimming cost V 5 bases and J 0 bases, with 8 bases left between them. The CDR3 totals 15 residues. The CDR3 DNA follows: TGTGCCAGTAGTCGACAGAGCTCCTATAATTCACCCCTCCACTTT. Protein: CASSRQSSYNSPLHF.